A selection of T cell receptor beta chains follows, all from one sample in a study of T cells in Graves' hyperthyroidism and ophthalmopathy. Using its own MiXCR run on the multiplex PCR reads, TCRdb lists one record per CDR3 protein. The sample lists about 340,000 distinct CDR3 sequences; around 20% were seen once. Sequencing was carried out using blood. These TCRs come from a woman between 50 and 59 years old with Graves' hyperthyroidism. Each CDR3 is given with its conserved first and last residue. Each record gives: D gene, J gene, V gene, CDR3 protein. A D gene is named only where the DNA matches it firmly.

. | TRBJ2-7 | TRBV11-3 | CASSPSDNSYEQYF
TRBD2 | TRBJ2-1 | TRBV20-1 | CSANLGAGDSNEQFF
. | TRBJ2-1 | TRBV20-1 | CSARSRAYNEQFF
. | TRBJ2-5 | TRBV25-1 | CASKKTGETQYF
. | TRBJ2-7 | TRBV28 | CASSSRSFSSYEQYF
. | TRBJ1-1 | TRBV10-3 | CAISRDFDTEAFF
. | TRBJ2-3 | TRBV6-1 | CASKAADTQYF
TRBD1 | TRBJ2-7 | TRBV7-9 | CASSQRSGTGTSYEQYF
. | TRBJ2-7 | TRBV20-1 | CSASLTVTGYEQYF
TRBD2 | TRBJ2-2 | TRBV14 | CASSRTSGSIGELFF
TRBD1 | TRBJ1-2 | TRBV28 | CASSSGTAPNGYTF
. | TRBJ1-6 | TRBV12-3/TRBV12-4 | CASSPTSGGNSPLHF
TRBD1 | TRBJ2-1 | TRBV25-1 | CASSEVPGQGASIYNEQFF
. | TRBJ1-5 | TRBV2 | CASSEVLLSYSNQPQHF
. | TRBJ2-7 | TRBV4-1 | CASSQPQGGRPYEQYF
. | TRBJ1-1 | TRBV28 | CASSFVAPQNREIDTEAFF
. | TRBJ2-1 | TRBV7-2 | CASSLGFKSWLSSQYNEQFF
. | TRBJ2-7 | TRBV7-8 | CASSLDRPQQYF
. | TRBJ2-5 | TRBV19 | CASSIAGLQETQYF